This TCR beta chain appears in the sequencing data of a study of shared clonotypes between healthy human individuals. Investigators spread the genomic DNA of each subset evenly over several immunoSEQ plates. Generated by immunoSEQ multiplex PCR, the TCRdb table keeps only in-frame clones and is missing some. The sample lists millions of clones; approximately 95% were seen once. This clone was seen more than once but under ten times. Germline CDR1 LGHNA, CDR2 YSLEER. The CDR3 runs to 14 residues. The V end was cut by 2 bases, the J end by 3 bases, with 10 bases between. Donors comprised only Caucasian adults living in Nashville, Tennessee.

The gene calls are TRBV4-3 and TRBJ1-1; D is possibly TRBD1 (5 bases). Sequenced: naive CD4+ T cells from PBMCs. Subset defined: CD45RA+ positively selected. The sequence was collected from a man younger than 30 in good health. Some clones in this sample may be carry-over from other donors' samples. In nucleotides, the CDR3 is TGCGCCAGCAGCCAACAGGGCCGGGACACTGAAGCTTTCTTT. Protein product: CASSQQGRDTEAFF.